The present T cell receptor beta chain was sequenced within a study of T cell changes during pregnancy in multiple sclerosis. TCRdb's copy holds only in-frame clones and misses some; the assay was immunoSEQ multiplex PCR. The top ten clones hold about 2.5% of a sample with over 55,000 clones, 80% to 90% of them seen once. CDR1 is LNHDA, CDR2 SQIVND, per germline (reference sequence). Germline trimming cut 7 bases from V and 9 bases from J; bases unmatched to any gene: 15. This CDR3 has 15 amino acids. This chain links TRBV19 with TRBJ1-5; TRBD1 agrees at 7 bases. This TCR was sampled from a female donor with multiple sclerosis, enrolled in a pregnancy study. The sample consisted of peripheral blood, taken in the first trimester of pregnancy. CDR3 nucleotides: TGTGCCAGTACCACCGAGGGACAGCCGGTACGGCCCCAGCATTTT. This translates into CASTTEGQPVRPQHF.